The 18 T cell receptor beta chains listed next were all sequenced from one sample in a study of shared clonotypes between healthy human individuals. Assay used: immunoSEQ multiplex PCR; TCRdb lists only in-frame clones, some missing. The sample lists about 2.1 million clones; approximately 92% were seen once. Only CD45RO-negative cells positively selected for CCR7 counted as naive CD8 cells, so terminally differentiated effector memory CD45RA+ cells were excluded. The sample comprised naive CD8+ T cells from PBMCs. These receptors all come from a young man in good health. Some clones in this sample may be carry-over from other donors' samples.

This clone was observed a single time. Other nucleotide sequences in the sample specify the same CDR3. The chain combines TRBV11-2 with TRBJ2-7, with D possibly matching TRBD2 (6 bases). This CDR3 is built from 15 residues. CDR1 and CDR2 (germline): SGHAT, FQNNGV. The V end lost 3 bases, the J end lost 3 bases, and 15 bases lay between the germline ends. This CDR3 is CASSFGSGSSYEQYF. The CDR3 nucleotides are TGTGCCAGCAGCTTCGGGAGCGGTTCCAGCTACGAGCAGTACTTC. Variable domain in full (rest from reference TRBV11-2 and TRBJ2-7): EAGVAQSPRYKIIEKRQSVAFWCNPISGHATLYWYQQILGQGPKLLIQFQNNGVVDDSQLPKDRFSAERLKGVDSTLKIQPAKLEDSAVYLCASSFGSGSSYEQYFGPGTRLTVT.

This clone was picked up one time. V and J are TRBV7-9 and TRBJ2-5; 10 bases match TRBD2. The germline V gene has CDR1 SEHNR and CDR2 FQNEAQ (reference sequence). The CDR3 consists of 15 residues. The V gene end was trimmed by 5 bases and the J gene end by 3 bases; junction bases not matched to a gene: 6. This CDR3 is CASSPGTSAEETQYF. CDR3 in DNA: TGTGCCAGCAGCCCGGGGACTAGCGCCGAAGAGACCCAGTACTTC.

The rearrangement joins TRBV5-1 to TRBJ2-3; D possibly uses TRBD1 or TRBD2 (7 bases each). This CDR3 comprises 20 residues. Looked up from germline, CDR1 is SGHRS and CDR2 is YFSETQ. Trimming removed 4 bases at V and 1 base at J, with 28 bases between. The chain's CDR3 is CASSLSSPGGITGGTDTQYF. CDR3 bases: TGCGCCAGCAGCCTCTCTTCCCCGGGAGGAATCACAGGGGGCACAGATACGCAGTATTTT.

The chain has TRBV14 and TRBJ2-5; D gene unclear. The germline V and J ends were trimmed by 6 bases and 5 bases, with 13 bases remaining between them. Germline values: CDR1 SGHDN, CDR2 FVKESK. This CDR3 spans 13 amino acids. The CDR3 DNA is TGTGCCAGCAGGGGCAGTAAAAGGGAGACCCAGTACTTC. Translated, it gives CASRGSKRETQYF.

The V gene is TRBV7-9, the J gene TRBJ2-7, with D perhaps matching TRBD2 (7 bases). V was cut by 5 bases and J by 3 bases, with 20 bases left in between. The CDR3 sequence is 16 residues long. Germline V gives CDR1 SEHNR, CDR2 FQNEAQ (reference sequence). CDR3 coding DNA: TGTGCCAGCAGCCCTCTGAGGGGGGGCTGGGTCTACGAGCAGTACTTC. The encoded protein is CASSPLRGGWVYEQYF.

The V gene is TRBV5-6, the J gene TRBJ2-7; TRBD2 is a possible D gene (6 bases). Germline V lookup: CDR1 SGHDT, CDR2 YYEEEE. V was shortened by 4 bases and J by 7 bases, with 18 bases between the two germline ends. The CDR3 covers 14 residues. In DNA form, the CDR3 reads TGTGCCAGCAGCCACCGGGACTTAGGAAGAGAGCAGTACTTC. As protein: CASSHRDLGREQYF.

The CDR3 here is CASSLAGSREQYF. For the CDR3, the DNA is TGCGCCAGCAGCTTGGCGGGCAGCCGAGAGCAGTACTTC. J is TRBJ2-7 and V is TRBV5-1; D unresolved. Germline CDR1 reads SGHRS; CDR2 reads YFSETQ. The CDR3 has 13 amino acids. Between the trimmed V and J ends, which lost 0 bases and 7 bases, there was a span of 11 bases.

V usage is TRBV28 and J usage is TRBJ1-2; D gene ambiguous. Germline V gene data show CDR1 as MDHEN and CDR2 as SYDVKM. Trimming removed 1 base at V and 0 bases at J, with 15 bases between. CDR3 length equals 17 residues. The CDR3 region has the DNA TGTGCCAGCAGTTTATTAGTGGTACAGCGGACTAACTATGGCTACACCTTC. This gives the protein CASSLLVVQRTNYGYTF.

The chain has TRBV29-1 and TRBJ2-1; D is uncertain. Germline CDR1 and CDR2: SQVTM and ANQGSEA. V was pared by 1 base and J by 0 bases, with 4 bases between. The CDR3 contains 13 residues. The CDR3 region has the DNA TGCAGCGTTGAAGTGGTCTCCTACAATGAGCAGTTCTTC. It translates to CSVEVVSYNEQFF.

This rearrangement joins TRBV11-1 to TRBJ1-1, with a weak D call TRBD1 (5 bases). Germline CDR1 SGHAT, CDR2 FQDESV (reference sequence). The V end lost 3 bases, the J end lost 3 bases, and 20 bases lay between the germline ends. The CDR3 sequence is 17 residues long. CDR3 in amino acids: CASSFFEEEGRDTEAFF. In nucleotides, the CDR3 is TGTGCCAGCAGCTTCTTTGAGGAAGAGGGGCGGGACACTGAAGCTTTCTTT.

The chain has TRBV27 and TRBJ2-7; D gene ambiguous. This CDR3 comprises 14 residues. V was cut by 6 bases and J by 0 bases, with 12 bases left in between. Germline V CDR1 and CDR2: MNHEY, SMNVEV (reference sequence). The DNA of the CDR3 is TGTGCCAGCAGCGTCGGGTTCTACTCCTACGAGCAGTACTTC. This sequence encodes CASSVGFYSYEQYF.

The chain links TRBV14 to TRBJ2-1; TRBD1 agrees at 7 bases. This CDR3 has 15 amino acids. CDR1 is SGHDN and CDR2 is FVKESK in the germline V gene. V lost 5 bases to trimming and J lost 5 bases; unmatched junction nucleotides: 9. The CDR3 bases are TGTGCCAGCAGCTCTCCCGGACAGGTTGACAATGAGCAGTTCTTC. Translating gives CASSSPGQVDNEQFF.

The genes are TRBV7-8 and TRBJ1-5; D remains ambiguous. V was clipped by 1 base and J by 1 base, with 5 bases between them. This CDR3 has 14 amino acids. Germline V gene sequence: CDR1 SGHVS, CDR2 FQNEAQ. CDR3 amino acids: CASSLDPSNQPQHF. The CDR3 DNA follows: TGTGCCAGCAGCTTAGATCCAAGCAATCAGCCCCAGCATTTT. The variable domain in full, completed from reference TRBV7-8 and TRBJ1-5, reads GAGVSQSPRYKVAKRGQDVALRCDPISGHVSLFWYQQALGQGPEFLTYFQNEAQLDKSGLPSDRFFAERPEGSVSTLKIQRTQQEDSAVYLCASSLDPSNQPQHFGDGTRLSIL.

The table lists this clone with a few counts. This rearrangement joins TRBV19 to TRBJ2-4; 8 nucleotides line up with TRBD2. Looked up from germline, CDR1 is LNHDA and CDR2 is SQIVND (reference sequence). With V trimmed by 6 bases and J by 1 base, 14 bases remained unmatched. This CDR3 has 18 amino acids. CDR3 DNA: TGTGCCAGTAGCCCGATAATGGTGCTAGCGGGTGCCAAAAACATTCAGTACTTC. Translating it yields CASSPIMVLAGAKNIQYF.

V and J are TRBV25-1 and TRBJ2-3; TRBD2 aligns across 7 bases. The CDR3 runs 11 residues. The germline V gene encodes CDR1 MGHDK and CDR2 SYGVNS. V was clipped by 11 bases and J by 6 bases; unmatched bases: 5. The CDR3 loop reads CAVQGGDTQYF. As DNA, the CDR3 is TGTGCCGTCCAGGGAGGGGATACGCAGTATTTT.

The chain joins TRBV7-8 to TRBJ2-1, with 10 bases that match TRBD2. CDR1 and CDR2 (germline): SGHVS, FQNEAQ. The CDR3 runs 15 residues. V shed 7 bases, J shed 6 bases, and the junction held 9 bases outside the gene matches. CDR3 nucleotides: TGTGCCAGCACCCCTAGCGGGAGATTCAGCAATGAGCAGTTCTTC. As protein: CASTPSGRFSNEQFF.

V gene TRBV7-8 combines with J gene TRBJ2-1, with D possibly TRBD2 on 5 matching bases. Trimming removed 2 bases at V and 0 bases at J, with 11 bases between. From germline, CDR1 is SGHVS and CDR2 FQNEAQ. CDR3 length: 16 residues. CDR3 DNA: TGTGCCAGCAGCTTAAGGGCGGGCCGCTCCTACAATGAGCAGTTCTTC. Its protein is CASSLRAGRSYNEQFF.

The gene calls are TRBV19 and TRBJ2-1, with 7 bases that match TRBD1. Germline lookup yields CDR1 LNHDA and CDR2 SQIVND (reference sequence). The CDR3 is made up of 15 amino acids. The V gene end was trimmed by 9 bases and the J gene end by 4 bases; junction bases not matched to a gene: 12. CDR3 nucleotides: TGTGCCAGCACGGACAGGCTGCAATCTTACAATGAGCAGTTCTTC. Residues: CASTDRLQSYNEQFF.